This TCR beta chain came from a study of blood T cell repertoires in COVID-19. Overall study: Researchers got acute and convalescent COVID-19 samples from the United States, Italy and Spain. PBMCs, B-cell-depleted T cells, or T cells were the source of the cDNA or gDNA that made up the material.

In the original analysis: Reference gene primer amplification gave estimated nucleated cell counts. Data came from immunoSEQ multiplex PCR; TCRdb stores just in-frame clones and leaves some out. From that table come the V and J calls and clone size; the DNA was used to work out D and trimming. Counted here are 200,000 to 300,000 clones, 70% to 90% occurring once; the ten biggest clones make up less than 4.5%. Trimming stripped 0 bases from V and 2 bases from J, with 11 bases between. The CDR3 runs to 16 residues. The germline V gene encodes CDR1 SGDLS and CDR2 YYNGEE. The V gene is TRBV9, the J gene TRBJ2-2; no clear D gene. The sample was peripheral blood. The source of this sequence is a man in his forties or fifties with acute or convalescent COVID-19. The CDR3: CASSVGGAFNTGELFF. The CDR3 nucleotides read TGTGCCAGCAGCGTAGGAGGAGCTTTCAACACCGGGGAGCTGTTTTTT.